What follows are 29 T cell receptor beta chains derived from one specimen sequenced in a study of T cells in narcolepsy. Here immunoSEQ multiplex PCR was the method, and the copy in TCRdb shows in-frame clones only, minus some. The repertoire holds tens of thousands of clones, with around 77% as singletons. What was sequenced was memory (CD45RA-) CD4+ T cells from blood. The receptors come from a human donor in good health.

The chain recombines TRBV11-2 with TRBJ1-5, with D possibly TRBD1 on 5 matching bases. Germline CDR1 and CDR2: SGHAT and FQNNGV. This CDR3 has 18 residues. The V end was cut by 0 bases, the J end by 0 bases, with 15 bases between. CDR3 in DNA: TGTGCCAGCAGCTTAGATGTAACAGGCGATCTTAGCAATCAGCCCCAGCATTTT. Protein sequence: CASSLDVTGDLSNQPQHF.

This clone has a single count. The CDR3 DNA is TGTGCCAGTAGTATCGTTAGCGGGAGGACTGGAGCTGCCGAGCAGTACTTC. Its translation is CASSIVSGRTGAAEQYF. The chain joins TRBV19 to TRBJ2-7; the match to TRBD2 covers 10 bases. The CDR3 extends over 17 amino acids. The germline CDR1 and CDR2 sequences are LNHDA and SQIVND (reference sequence). The ends lost 3 bases at V and 6 bases at J; junction bases unmatched: 14.

This chain connects TRBV9 to TRBJ2-7; 7 nucleotides align to TRBD2. The CDR3 is made up of 16 amino acids. The J segment lost 5 bases and the V segment lost 3 bases, leaving 14 bases of the junction unmatched. Germline V CDR1 and CDR2: SGDLS, YYNGEE. As DNA, the CDR3 is TGTGCCAGCAGCGGGGGCGTCGGGGCGGGAGTAGACGAGCAGTACTTC. This sequence encodes CASSGGVGAGVDEQYF.

This clone was observed a handful of times. The chain employs TRBV2 and TRBJ1-5, with no clear D. V was clipped by 7 bases and J by 1 base, with 8 bases between them. Germline CDR1 and CDR2: SNHLY and FYNNEI. The CDR3 is made up of 13 amino acids. CDR3 DNA: TGTGCCAGCACTGTGACCAGCAATCAGCCCCAGCATTTT. Translated: CASTVTSNQPQHF.

The rearrangement links TRBV29-1 to TRBJ1-1; 9 nucleotides line up with TRBD1. Per germline, CDR1 SQVTM and CDR2 ANQGSEA. Unmatched junction bases numbered 6, after V lost 3 bases and J lost 4 bases. The CDR3 is made up of 14 amino acids. Here the CDR3 reads CSVDGTGQFTEAFF. DNA for the CDR3: TGCAGCGTTGACGGGACAGGGCAGTTCACTGAAGCTTTCTTT.

This clone has a single count. V usage is TRBV18 and J usage is TRBJ2-7; no clear D gene. The CDR3 spans 13 residues. V dropped 0 bases and J dropped 2 bases, with 5 bases sitting between them. The germline V gene encodes CDR1 KGHSH and CDR2 LQKENI. Here the CDR3 reads CASSPPVTYEQYF. The CDR3 nucleotides read TGTGCCAGCTCACCACCAGTTACCTACGAGCAGTACTTC.

The CDR3 spells CASSSSKETQYF. The CDR3 region has the DNA TGCGCCAGCAGCTCATCAAAAGAGACCCAGTACTTC. This chain joins TRBV5-1 and TRBJ2-5; D is unclear. The CDR3 has 12 amino acids. The germline gives CDR1 SGHRS, CDR2 YFSETQ. With 3 bases removed from V and 3 bases from J, the gap between germline ends came to 6 bases.

This chain uses TRBV30 with TRBJ2-2; D perhaps matches TRBD2 (7 bases). CDR1 and CDR2 (germline): GTSNPN, SVGIG (reference sequence). This CDR3 comprises 17 residues. V lost 3 bases, J lost 2 bases, and 19 bases lay in between. Here the CDR3 DNA reads TGTGCCTGGAGCCCTGATAGGGGGGGGCTTAACACCGGGGAGCTGTTTTTT. Residues: CAWSPDRGGLNTGELFF.

The V call is TRBV6-1, the J call TRBJ2-5; 7 nucleotides align to TRBD1. CDR1 and CDR2 (germline): MNHNS, SASEGT. Trimming cost V 6 bases and J 4 bases; bases outside gene matches: 8. This CDR3 spans 14 amino acids. The CDR3 loop reads CASREQGSGETQYF. For the CDR3, the DNA is TGTGCCAGCAGGGAACAGGGGAGTGGAGAGACCCAGTACTTC.

This clone was detected only once. This rearrangement joins TRBV7-8 to TRBJ2-7; 7 nucleotides match TRBD2. The CDR3 runs 21 residues. Looked up from germline, CDR1 is SGHVS and CDR2 is FQNEAQ. V shed 0 bases, J shed 3 bases, and the junction held 23 bases outside the gene matches. This CDR3 reads CASSLAKSAGVGRPTYYEQYF. The CDR3 bases are TGTGCCAGCAGCTTAGCGAAATCCGCGGGAGTAGGACGACCCACCTACTACGAGCAGTACTTC.

This chain uses TRBV27 with TRBJ1-2; D gene uncertain. CDR1 and CDR2 from the germline V gene are MNHEY and SMNVEV (reference sequence). This CDR3 has 15 residues. The V end was cut by 7 bases, the J end by 0 bases, with 15 bases between. CDR3 loop: CASKPLVTANYGYTF. The CDR3 DNA reads as TGTGCCAGCAAACCCCTAGTCACAGCTAACTATGGCTACACCTTC.

The CDR3 spells CASSRTRFAGELFF. DNA of the CDR3: TGTGCCAGCAGCCGGACTAGATTCGCCGGGGAGCTGTTTTTT. The chain has TRBV13 and TRBJ2-2; 7 positions agree with TRBD2. V lost 5 bases to trimming and J lost 6 bases; unmatched junction nucleotides: 6. The germline V gene has CDR1 PRHDT and CDR2 FYEKMQ (reference sequence). There are 14 residues in the CDR3.

The chain joins TRBV6-5 to TRBJ1-5, with no clear D. Trimming pared 6 bases from V and 0 bases from J, leaving 9 bases between. Germline V gene sequence: CDR1 MNHEY, CDR2 SVGAGI. The CDR3 is made up of 14 amino acids. CDR3 sequence: CASRRTDSNQPQHF. The CDR3 nucleotides are TGTGCCAGCAGAAGGACGGATAGCAATCAGCCCCAGCATTTT.

V usage is TRBV9 and J usage is TRBJ2-2, with D hard to call. CDR3 length equals 12 residues. V dropped 2 bases and J dropped 3 bases, with 2 bases sitting between them. Germline CDR1 reads SGDLS; CDR2 reads YYNGEE. The CDR3 DNA sequence: TGTGCCAGCAGCGTCCACACCGGGGAGCTGTTTTTT. Its protein product is CASSVHTGELFF.

This clone was picked up one time. The CDR3 bases are TGTGCCAGCAGCTTGCAGGGACAGGGGAAGAATTCACCCCTCCACTTT. This translates into CASSLQGQGKNSPLHF. This chain links TRBV5-5 with TRBJ1-6; 10 bases agree with TRBD1. V trimming: 1 base; J trimming: 7 bases; junction bases outside the gene matches: 5. Germline lookup yields CDR1 SGHKS and CDR2 YYEKEE (reference sequence). CDR3 size: 16 residues.

This clone was seen only once. The chain couples TRBV30 to TRBJ1-6; the D gene is possibly TRBD1 (5 bases). This CDR3 spans 13 amino acids. V lost 8 bases and J 7 bases, leaving 15 bases between the germline ends. CDR1 is GTSNPN, CDR2 SVGIG, per germline (reference sequence). CDR3 protein: CALRGLINSPLHF. The CDR3 region has the DNA TGTGCCCTAAGGGGACTGATAAATTCACCCCTCCACTTT.

This clone was observed a handful of times. The genes are TRBV15 and TRBJ2-3, with a tentative D call TRBD2 (6 bases). This CDR3 spans 14 amino acids. The germline gives CDR1 LNHNV, CDR2 YYDKDF (reference sequence). The V and J ends lost 10 bases and 0 bases respectively, with 14 bases between them. CDR3 sequence: CAIRLSGSTDTQYF. Written as DNA, the CDR3 is TGTGCCATCCGACTCAGCGGGAGCACAGATACGCAGTATTTT.

J is TRBJ2-3 and V is TRBV2; the match to TRBD2 covers 12 bases. The CDR3 covers 15 residues. Germline loops: CDR1 SNHLY, CDR2 FYNNEI. Losses at the gene ends were 6 bases for V and 3 bases for J; bases not matched to a gene: 4. The CDR3, as DNA: TGTGCCAGCAGGTTGCTAGCGGGAGGGACAGATACGCAGTATTTT. Translated: CASRLLAGGTDTQYF.

This chain uses TRBV29-1 with TRBJ2-5, with no clear D. Trimming removed 4 bases from V and 5 bases from J, with 17 bases in between. The V gene's germline CDR1 is SQVTM and CDR2 ANQGSEA. The CDR3 loop spans 14 amino acids. Written as DNA, the CDR3 is TGCAGCGTTGGAAGGACGGCTAGTCGGGAGACCCAGTACTTC. Its protein product is CSVGRTASRETQYF.

The V and J genes are TRBV21-1 and TRBJ1-1. TRBV21-1 is flagged as a pseudogene. The length of the CDR3 is 13 residues. The CDR3 sequence: CASSTWDPKEAFF. CDR3 nucleotide sequence: TGTGCCAGCAGCACATGGGACCCCAAGGAAGCTTTCTTT.

The chain combines TRBV5-1 with TRBJ1-3; D unclear. The CDR3 totals 16 residues. Germline V CDR1 and CDR2: SGHRS, YFSETQ. The ends were cut back, 0 bases at V and 0 bases at J, with 10 bases in the middle. The CDR3 here is CASSLDAGLSGNTIYF. The CDR3 DNA reads TGCGCCAGCAGCTTGGACGCAGGACTCTCTGGAAACACCATATATTTT.

There are a few counts of this clone. CDR3 bases: TGCGCCAGCAGTACCGGGACCGTAGCCTACGAGCAGTACTTC. Residues: CASSTGTVAYEQYF. The chain has TRBV5-1 and TRBJ2-7; D tentatively fits TRBD1 or TRBD2 (5 bases each). The CDR3 consists of 14 residues. Per the germline V gene, CDR1 is SGHRS and CDR2 is YFSETQ. Trimming removed 5 bases at V and 2 bases at J, with 14 bases between.

The chain joins TRBV11-2 to TRBJ2-2, with 9 bases fitting TRBD2. The CDR3 is 17 residues long. Germline V CDR1 and CDR2: SGHAT, FQNNGV. The trim removed 4 bases at V and 0 bases at J, leaving 6 bases unmatched. CDR3 amino acids: CASSSSSGAANTGELFF. In DNA, the CDR3 is TGTGCCAGCAGCTCATCTAGCGGGGCCGCGAACACCGGGGAGCTGTTTTTT.

The gene calls are TRBV5-1 and TRBJ2-7; 11 bases are shared with TRBD2. Germline V gene lookup returns CDR1 SGHRS and CDR2 YFSETQ. Trimming cost V 4 bases and J 8 bases; bases outside gene matches: 11. The CDR3 is made up of 15 amino acids. The CDR3 region has the DNA TGCGCCAGCAGCCCCTCTACTAGCGGGAGCATTCAGCAGTACTTC. Translating it yields CASSPSTSGSIQQYF.

V and J are TRBV7-2 and TRBJ1-5; D may be TRBD1 (6 bases). This CDR3 contains 15 residues. In germline, CDR1 is SGHTA, CDR2 FQGNSA. The germline V and J ends were trimmed by 5 bases and 7 bases, with 18 bases remaining between them. The CDR3 loop reads CASSLFSGAGQPQHF. The CDR3, as DNA: TGTGCCAGCAGCCTCTTCTCAGGGGCAGGGCAGCCCCAGCATTTT.

The chain recombines TRBV28 with TRBJ1-5; D gene uncertain. The ends were cut back, 3 bases at V and 4 bases at J, with 4 bases in the middle. The CDR3 spans 12 residues. In germline, CDR1 is MDHEN, CDR2 SYDVKM. The CDR3 reads CASSFTNQPQHF. CDR3 nucleotides: TGTGCCAGCAGTTTTACGAATCAGCCCCAGCATTTT.

CDR3 nucleotide sequence: TGTGCCAGCAGCTTAAGCGGGAGTAACTACGAGCAGTACTTC. Translation: CASSLSGSNYEQYF. The chain joins TRBV11-2 to TRBJ2-7; TRBD2 matches 8 bases. This CDR3 contains 14 residues. V shed 2 bases and J 3 bases; nucleotides not matched to a gene: 3. CDR1 is SGHAT and CDR2 is FQNNGV in the germline V gene.

This clone came up a few times. The chain employs TRBV19 and TRBJ2-3; D could derive from TRBD1 or TRBD2 (5 bases each). V gave up 5 bases and J gave up 1 base, with 7 bases separating them. The CDR3 totals 13 residues. Germline V gene lookup returns CDR1 LNHDA and CDR2 SQIVND (reference sequence). The CDR3 bases are TGTGCCAGTAGTCAGGGAGGCACAGATACGCAGTATTTT. Its translation: CASSQGGTDTQYF.

This clone has a single count. The rearrangement uses TRBV19 and TRBJ2-7; the D gene could be TRBD1 or TRBD2 (6 bases each). CDR1 LNHDA and CDR2 SQIVND come from the germline V gene (reference sequence). Deletions cut 7 bases from V and 2 bases from J, with 18 bases between. The CDR3 has 15 residues. For the CDR3, the DNA is TGTGCCAGTACCTCCCGAGGGGGGCCGACCTACGAGCAGTACTTC. Its protein product is CASTSRGGPTYEQYF.